The present TCR beta chain was sequenced within a study of tumor-infiltrating lymphocytes in primary liver carcinoma (dated by TCRdb to the late 2010s). Background on the whole study: Of the five patients, three men and two women aged 30 to 69 years, four had hepatocellular carcinoma and one had combined HCC and intrahepatic cholangiocarcinoma. TCRbeta repertoire sequencing covered 35 or so specimens from 5 patients: 25 tumor regions, 5 adjacent noncancerous liver tissues and 5 peripheral blood samples. The tumors of the five patients were staged as T1-T3 N0M0, with maximum diameters ranging from about 4 to 10 cm. Technical replicate repertoires showed high reproducibility, with mean shared-clone rates approximately 0.9 and correlation coefficients above 0.95. Samples yielded roughly 3.65 to 7.13 million productive TCRbeta reads; read depth did not differ significantly between tissue types. To link TCRbeta repertoire diversity to the local molecular phenotype, the 25 or so tumor region samples were profiled with Agilent mRNA microarrays. Across five regions of each liver tumor, along with adjacent normal tissue and blood, the study brought together TCRbeta repertoire sequencing, expression microarrays and whole-exome sequencing. Results the study describes overall, beyond this receptor: Compared with blood, tumors had a significantly larger share of the repertoire taken up by the top 250 clones (p = 0.039). Repertoire overlap was found to be higher between tumor regions (mean approximately 35%) than between tumor-adjacent (approximately 17%) or tumor-blood (around 15%) pairs, consistent with antigen-driven expansion. With just 4 or 5 patients in the study, the authors point out that the findings should be validated in a larger study. Only the TCR beta chain was sequenced, which likely underestimates true repertoire diversity because unpaired alpha chains were not captured. Just about 7.5-24% of top clones turned up in all five regions of a tumor, which suggests spatial heterogeneity among tumor-infiltrating T cells. Because the samples were bulk and unsorted, CD4+ and CD8+ T cell repertoires could not be compared.

Turning to this clonotype: Its antigen specificity is not known. One end of the junction is discordant with germline, which a read error may explain.

A constant-region primer and ProtoScript II reverse transcriptase were used to reverse-transcribe TCRbeta-specific cDNA from about 0.55 ug total RNA. The TCRbeta libraries were prepared through three rounds of nested multiplex PCR following a slightly modified ARM-PCR procedure. The first two PCR rounds used multiplex TRBV1-TRBV30 forward primers with a Cbeta reverse primer, each for 10 cycles. Sample barcodes and Illumina adapters were added in a final 25-cycle PCR with Deep VentR polymerase. Before sequencing, amplicons of 200-500 bp were purified from gel using a QIAquick gel extraction kit. An Illumina HiSeq 2500 was used to sequence the TCRbeta amplicons with 250-bp paired-end reads. From the authors' description of their analysis: Quality trimming of reads was performed with Trimmomatic v0.33, and paired reads were merged with FLASH v1.2.11 so that full CDR3 sequences could be recovered. V, D and J germline segments were assigned to the rearranged TCRbeta sequences using MiGEC v1.2.1b. Clonotype statistics and Shannon-Wiener diversity indices were computed with VDJtools v1.0.0. To reduce sampling bias, subsequent analyses other than the diversity analysis used only the 250 most abundant clonotypes in each sample. Through fastp at Q25 and MiXCR, TCRdb rebuilt clones from the public reads, retaining in-frame beta chains. Identical CDR3 proteins give one entry, which carries the most common genes and DNA. These V and J calls rely on TCRdb rather than the paper's analysis. The sample profile shows about 20,000 distinct CDR3 sequences; more than 75% of them were found once. The top ten constitute 35% to 45% of the sample.

Counted from cysteine to phenylalanine, this CDR3 has 15 amino acids. Only the CDR3 DNA stays, 45 bases, in frame from base 1. As encoded in the germline V gene, CDR1 is SGHAT while CDR2 is FQNNGV. Total RNA and DNA were co-extracted without cell sorting from about 19-30 mg of bulk tissue using the AllPrep DNA/RNA mini kit. Roughly five patients with histopathologically diagnosed primary liver carcinoma underwent surgical resection in China between November 2015 and 2016. At the time of sampling, the patients were treatment-naive and had chronic HBV infection. Five spatially separated regions were sampled from each tumor: the superior, inferior, left-lateral and right-lateral poles, plus the tumor centre. Histology showed that every tumor sample contained more than 80% viable tumor cells. Fresh tumor and adjacent tissue pieces were bisected, with one half stored in RNAlater at -80 degrees C and the other half sent for histology.

Here the chain combines TRBV11-2 and TRBJ2-3, and possibly TRBD2, on 5 matching bases. The specimen was liver tumor tissue from sampling region 2. The cell subset or site label of this sample denotes: tumor region T2, inferior pole. The TCR was taken from a woman between 25 and 40 years old with primary liver carcinoma and hepatitis B virus infection. The sequence in DNA is TGTGCCAGCAGCTCAGTAGCGAGAAGCACGGATACGCAGTACTTT. Translated, it gives CASSSVARSTDTQYF.